This TCR beta chain is drawn from a study of blood T cells in healthy people across ages. General observations from the study: Across the age range, TCR beta diversity per million T cells fell in a roughly linear way.

This CDR3 spans 15 amino acids. CDR1 SGHTA and CDR2 FQGNSA come from the germline V gene. As regards this clonotype: The antigen is not known.

For the second PCR, which ran for about 6 to 11 cycles, a sample-barcoded 5' primer and a J-beta primer mix were used. TCRdb analysed the 5' RACE reads with MiXCR anew, one entry per CDR3 protein. The sample includes some 760,000 distinct CDR3 sequences, roughly 25% of them seen just once. These data were also filed under a second study, of T cells of mothers and their children. That source notes: Every mother supplied over 9.5 million TCR beta CDR3 reads and every child approximately 2.8 million. The overlap seen between related mothers and children slightly exceeded that of unrelated pairs, though not significantly.

Specimen: blood. The V call is TRBV7-2, the J call TRBJ2-7, with 9 bases that match TRBD2. The J call may be mistaken, given a closer DNA end match to TRBJ2-1. The sequence derives from a boy younger than 18 in good health. The CDR3 DNA reads as TGTGCCAGCAGCCACTCGGCGGGGGGGCTGAATGAGCAGTTCTTC. This translates into CASSHSAGGLNEQFF.